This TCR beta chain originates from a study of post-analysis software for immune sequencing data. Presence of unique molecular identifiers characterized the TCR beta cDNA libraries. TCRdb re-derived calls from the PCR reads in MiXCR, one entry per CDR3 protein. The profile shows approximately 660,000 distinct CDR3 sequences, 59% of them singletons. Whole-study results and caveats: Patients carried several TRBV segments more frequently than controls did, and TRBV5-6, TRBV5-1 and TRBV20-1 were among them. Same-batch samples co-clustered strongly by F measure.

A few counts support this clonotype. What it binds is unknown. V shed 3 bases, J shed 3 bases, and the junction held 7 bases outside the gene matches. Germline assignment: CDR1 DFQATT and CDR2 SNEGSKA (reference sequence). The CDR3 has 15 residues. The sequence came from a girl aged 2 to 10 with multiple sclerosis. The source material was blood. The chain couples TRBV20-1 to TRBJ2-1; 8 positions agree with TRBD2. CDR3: CSARVTSDLYNEQFF. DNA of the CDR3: TGCAGTGCTAGGGTGACTAGCGACCTCTACAATGAGCAGTTCTTC.